This TCR beta chain was sequenced during a study of CD8 T cells in Susac syndrome. The V and J ends lost 0 bases and 0 bases, in that order; junction bases with no gene match: 8. CDR3 length: 17 amino acids. Per germline, CDR1 SGHDN and CDR2 FVKESK. Reverse transcription of roughly 0.45 to 1 ug RNA used random hexamers. TCRdb fed the immunoSEQ multiplex PCR reads into MiXCR, producing one record per CDR3 protein. The sample holds 300,000 to 350,000 distinct CDR3 sequences, about 90% seen once. Broader study findings: The authors acknowledged that their TCR sequencing and HLA analysis involved a relatively small number of individuals.

As to this clonotype: Its target is not known.

V gene TRBV14 combines with J gene TRBJ2-7; 7 nucleotides match TRBD2. This receptor was identified in a human donor with multiple sclerosis. Sequencing used CD4+ T cells from PBMCs. CDR3 sequence (DNA): TGTGCCAGCAGCCAAGATAACAGGCTAGCGGACTCCTACGAGCAGTACTTC. This encodes CASSQDNRLADSYEQYF.